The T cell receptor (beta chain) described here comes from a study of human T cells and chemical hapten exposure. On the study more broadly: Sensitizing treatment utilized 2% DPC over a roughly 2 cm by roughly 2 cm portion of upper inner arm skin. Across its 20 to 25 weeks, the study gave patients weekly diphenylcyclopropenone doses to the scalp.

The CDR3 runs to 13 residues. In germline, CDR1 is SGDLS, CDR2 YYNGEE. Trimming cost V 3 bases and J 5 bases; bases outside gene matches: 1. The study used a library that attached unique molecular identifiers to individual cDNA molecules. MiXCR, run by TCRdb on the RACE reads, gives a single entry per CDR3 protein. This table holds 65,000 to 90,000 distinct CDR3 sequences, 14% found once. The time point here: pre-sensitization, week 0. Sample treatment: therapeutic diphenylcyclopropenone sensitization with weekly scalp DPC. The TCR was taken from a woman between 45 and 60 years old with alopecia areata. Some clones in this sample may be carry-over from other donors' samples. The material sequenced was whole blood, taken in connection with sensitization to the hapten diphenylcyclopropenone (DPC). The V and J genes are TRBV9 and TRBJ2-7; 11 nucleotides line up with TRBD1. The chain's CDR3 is CASSADRGHEQYF. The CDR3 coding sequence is TGTGCCAGCAGCGCGGACAGGGGGCACGAGCAGTACTTC.